There are a few counts of the clone carrying this T cell receptor beta chain. Unmatched junction bases numbered 9, after V lost 4 bases and J lost 4 bases. The CDR3 has 15 amino acids. Germline-derived CDR1 and CDR2 are SGHTA and FQGTGA. This record comes from a study of cytomegalovirus exposure and HLA in healthy donors. Study-level background: Assignment to the Caucasian-associated ancestry cluster applied to approximately 80% of the approximately 360 genotyped donors.

Researchers ran the PCR with 60 Vbeta and 13 Jbeta primers. Some clones are missing from TCRdb's copy, which holds only in-frame ones; the method was immunoSEQ multiplex PCR. The sample carries a few hundred thousand clones, around 79% recorded once. The clonotype originates from a man younger than 30 in good health and CMV-seronegative. Source material: PBMCs. The chain carries TRBV7-3 and TRBJ1-2; 7 bases agree with TRBD1. The CDR3 protein is CASSSAHRGGYGYTF. For the CDR3, the DNA is TGTGCCAGCAGCTCAGCTCACAGGGGAGGCTATGGCTACACCTTC.